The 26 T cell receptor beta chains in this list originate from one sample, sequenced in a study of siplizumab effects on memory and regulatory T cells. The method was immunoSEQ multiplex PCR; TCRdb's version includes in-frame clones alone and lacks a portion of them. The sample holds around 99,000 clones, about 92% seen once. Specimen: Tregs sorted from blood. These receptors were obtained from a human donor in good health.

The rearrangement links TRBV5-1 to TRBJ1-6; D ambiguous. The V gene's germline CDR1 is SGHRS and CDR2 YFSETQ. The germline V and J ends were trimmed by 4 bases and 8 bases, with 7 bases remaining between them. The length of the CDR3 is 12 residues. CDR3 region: CASSLGDSPLHF. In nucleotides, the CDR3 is TGCGCCAGCAGCCTGGGAGATTCACCCCTCCACTTT.

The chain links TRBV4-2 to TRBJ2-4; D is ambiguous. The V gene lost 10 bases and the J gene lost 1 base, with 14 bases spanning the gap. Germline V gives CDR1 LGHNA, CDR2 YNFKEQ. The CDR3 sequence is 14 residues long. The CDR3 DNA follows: TGTGCCACCTCTGTGGGCAGCGCCAAAAACATTCAGTACTTC. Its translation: CATSVGSAKNIQYF.

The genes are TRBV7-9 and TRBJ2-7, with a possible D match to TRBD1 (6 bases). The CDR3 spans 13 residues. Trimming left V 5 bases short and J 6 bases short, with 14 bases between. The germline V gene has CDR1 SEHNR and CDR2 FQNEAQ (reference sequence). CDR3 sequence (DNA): TGTGCCAGCAGCGAGACCGTAGGGGGCGAGCAGTACTTC. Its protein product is CASSETVGGEQYF.

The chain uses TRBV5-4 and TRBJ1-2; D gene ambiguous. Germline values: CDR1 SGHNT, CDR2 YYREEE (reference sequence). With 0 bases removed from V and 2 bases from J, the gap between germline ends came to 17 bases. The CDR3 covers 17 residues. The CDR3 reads CASSLDLEGRTNYGYTF. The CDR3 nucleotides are TGTGCCAGCAGCTTGGATCTCGAGGGCAGGACCAACTATGGCTACACCTTC.

CDR3 sequence (DNA): TGTGCCAGCAGCTTCACCCCTGGCACCGGGGAGCTGTTTTTT. Its protein product is CASSFTPGTGELFF. The rearrangement uses TRBV7-2 and TRBJ2-2; D is uncertain. Deletions cut 3 bases from V and 4 bases from J, with 9 bases between. The germline V gene has CDR1 SGHTA and CDR2 FQGNSA. This CDR3 has 14 residues.

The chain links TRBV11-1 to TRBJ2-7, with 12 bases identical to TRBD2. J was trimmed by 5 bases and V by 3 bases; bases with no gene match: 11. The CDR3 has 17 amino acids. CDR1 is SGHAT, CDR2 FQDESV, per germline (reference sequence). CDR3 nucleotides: TGTGCCAGCAGCTTGGGGGAACTAGCGGGAGGAAGGAACGAGCAGTACTTC. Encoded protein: CASSLGELAGGRNEQYF.

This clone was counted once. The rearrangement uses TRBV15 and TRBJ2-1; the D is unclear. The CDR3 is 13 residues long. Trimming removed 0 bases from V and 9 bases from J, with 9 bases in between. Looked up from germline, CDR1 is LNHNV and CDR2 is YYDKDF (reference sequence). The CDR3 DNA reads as TGTGCCACCAGCAGAGATCGGGTGGGTGAGCAGTTCTTC. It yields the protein CATSRDRVGEQFF.

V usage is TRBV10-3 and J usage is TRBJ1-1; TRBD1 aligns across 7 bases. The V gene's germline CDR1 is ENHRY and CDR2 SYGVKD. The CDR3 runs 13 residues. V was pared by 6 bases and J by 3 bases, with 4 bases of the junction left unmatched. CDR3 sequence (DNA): TGTGCCATCAGCCCAGGGGGATACACTGAAGCTTTCTTT. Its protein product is CAISPGGYTEAFF.

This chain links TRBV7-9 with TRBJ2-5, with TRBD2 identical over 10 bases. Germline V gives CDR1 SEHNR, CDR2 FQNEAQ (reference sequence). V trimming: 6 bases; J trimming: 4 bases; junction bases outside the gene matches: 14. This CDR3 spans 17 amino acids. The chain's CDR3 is CASSPTRGLAATETQYF. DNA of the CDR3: TGTGCCAGCAGTCCCACGCGCGGACTAGCGGCAACAGAGACCCAGTACTTC.

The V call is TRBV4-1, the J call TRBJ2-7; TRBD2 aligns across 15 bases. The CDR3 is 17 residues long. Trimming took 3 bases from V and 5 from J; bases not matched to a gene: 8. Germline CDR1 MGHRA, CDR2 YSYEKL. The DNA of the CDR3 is TGCGCCAGCAGCCAGAGGACTAGCGGGAGGGTCGGGAACGAGCAGTACTTC. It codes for CASSQRTSGRVGNEQYF.

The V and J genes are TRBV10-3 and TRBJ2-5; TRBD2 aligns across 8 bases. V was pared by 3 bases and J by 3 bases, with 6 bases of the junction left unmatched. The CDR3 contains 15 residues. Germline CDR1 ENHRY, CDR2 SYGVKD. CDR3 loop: CAISDSGLAEETQYF. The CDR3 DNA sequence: TGTGCCATCAGTGACTCTGGACTAGCAGAAGAGACCCAGTACTTC.

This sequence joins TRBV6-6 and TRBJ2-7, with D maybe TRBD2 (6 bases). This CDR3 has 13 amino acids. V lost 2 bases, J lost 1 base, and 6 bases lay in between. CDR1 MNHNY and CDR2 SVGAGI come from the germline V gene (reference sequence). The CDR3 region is CASSYRESYEQYF. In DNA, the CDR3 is TGTGCCAGCAGTTACCGGGAGTCCTACGAGCAGTACTTC.

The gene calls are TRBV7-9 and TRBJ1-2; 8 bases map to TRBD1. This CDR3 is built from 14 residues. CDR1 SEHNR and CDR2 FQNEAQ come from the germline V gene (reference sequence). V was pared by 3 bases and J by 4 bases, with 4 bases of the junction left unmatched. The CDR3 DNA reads TGTGCCAGCAGCTTCGGACAGGGAGGCTATGGCTACACCTTC. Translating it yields CASSFGQGGYGYTF.

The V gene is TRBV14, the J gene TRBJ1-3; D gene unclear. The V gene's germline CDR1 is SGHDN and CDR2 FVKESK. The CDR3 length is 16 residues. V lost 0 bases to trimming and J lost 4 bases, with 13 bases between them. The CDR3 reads CASSQDRWQFGNTIYF. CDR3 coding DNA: TGTGCCAGCAGCCAAGATCGGTGGCAGTTCGGAAACACCATATATTTT.

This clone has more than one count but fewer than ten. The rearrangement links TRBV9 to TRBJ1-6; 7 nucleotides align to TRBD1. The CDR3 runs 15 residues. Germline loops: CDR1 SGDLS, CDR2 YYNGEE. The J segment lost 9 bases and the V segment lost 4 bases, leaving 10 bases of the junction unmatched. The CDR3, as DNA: TGTGCCAGCAGCCTGGGACAGCCCGTTGGTTCACCCCTCCACTTT. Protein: CASSLGQPVGSPLHF. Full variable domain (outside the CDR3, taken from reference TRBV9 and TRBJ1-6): DSGVTQTPKHLITATGQRVTLRCSPRSGDLSVYWYQQSLDQGLQFLIQYYNGEERAKGNILERFSAQQFPDLHSELNLSSLELGDSALYFCASSLGQPVGSPLHFGNGTRLTVT.

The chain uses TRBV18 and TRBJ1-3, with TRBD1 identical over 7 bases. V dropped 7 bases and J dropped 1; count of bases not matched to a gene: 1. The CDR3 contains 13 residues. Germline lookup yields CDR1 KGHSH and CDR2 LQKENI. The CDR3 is CASLTGSGNTIYF. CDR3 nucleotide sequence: TGTGCCAGCTTGACAGGGTCTGGAAACACCATATATTTT.

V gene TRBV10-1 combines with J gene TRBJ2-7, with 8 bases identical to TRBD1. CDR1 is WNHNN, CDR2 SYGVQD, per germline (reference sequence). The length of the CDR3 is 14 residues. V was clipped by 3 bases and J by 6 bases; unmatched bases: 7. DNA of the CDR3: TGCGCCAGCAGTGACCCAGGACAGGGCGGCGAGCAGTACTTC. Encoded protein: CASSDPGQGGEQYF.

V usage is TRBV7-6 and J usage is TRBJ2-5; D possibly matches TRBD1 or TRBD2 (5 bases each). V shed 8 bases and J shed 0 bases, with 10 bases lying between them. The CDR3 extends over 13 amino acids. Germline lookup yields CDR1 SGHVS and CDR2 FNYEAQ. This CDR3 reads CASGGGYQETQYF. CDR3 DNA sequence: TGTGCCAGCGGGGGTGGGTACCAAGAGACCCAGTACTTC.

CDR3 sequence: CASSPRTSASINTGELFF. Here the CDR3 DNA reads TGCGCCAGCAGCCCTCGGACTAGCGCTTCCATTAACACCGGGGAGCTGTTTTTT. The chain is built from TRBV4-1 and TRBJ2-2; 9 nucleotides align to TRBD2. The CDR3 spans 18 residues. J was trimmed by 2 bases and V by 4 bases; bases with no gene match: 11. Germline V gene lookup returns CDR1 MGHRA and CDR2 YSYEKL.

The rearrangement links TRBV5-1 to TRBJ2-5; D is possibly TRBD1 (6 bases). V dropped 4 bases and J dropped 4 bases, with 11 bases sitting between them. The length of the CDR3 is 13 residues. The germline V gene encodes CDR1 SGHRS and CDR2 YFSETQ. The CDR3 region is CASSPGTTETQYF. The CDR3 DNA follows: TGCGCCAGCAGCCCGGGGACAACAGAGACCCAGTACTTC.

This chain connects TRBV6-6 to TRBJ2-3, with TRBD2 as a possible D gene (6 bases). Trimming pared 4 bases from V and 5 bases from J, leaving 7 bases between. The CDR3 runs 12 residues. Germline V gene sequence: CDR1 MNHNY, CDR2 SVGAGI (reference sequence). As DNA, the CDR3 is TGTGCCAGCAGTTCTAGCGAAGATACGCAGTATTTT. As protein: CASSSSEDTQYF.

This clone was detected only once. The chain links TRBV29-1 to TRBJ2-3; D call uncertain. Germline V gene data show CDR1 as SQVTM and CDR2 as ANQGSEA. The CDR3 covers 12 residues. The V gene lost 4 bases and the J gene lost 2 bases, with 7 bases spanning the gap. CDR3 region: CSVGESTDTQYF. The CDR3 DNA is TGCAGCGTTGGAGAGTCCACAGATACGCAGTATTTT.

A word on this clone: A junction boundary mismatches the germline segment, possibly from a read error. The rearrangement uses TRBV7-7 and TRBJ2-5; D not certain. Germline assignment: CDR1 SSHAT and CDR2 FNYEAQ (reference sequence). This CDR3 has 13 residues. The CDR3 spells CASSSQQRETQYF. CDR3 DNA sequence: TGTGCTAGCAGCTCCCAGCAAAGGGAGACCCAGTACTTC.

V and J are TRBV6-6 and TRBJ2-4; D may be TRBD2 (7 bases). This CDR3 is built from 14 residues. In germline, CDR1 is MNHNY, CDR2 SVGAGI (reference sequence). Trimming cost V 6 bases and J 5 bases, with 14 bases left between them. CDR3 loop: CASSHREGENIQYF. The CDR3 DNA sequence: TGTGCCAGCAGCCACAGGGAGGGTGAAAACATTCAGTACTTC.

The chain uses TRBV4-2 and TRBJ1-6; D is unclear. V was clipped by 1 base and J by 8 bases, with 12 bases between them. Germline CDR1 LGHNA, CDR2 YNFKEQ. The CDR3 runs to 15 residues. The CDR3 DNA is TGTGCCAGCAGCCAAGCCGGGAGCATGGATTCACCCCTCCACTTT. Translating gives CASSQAGSMDSPLHF.

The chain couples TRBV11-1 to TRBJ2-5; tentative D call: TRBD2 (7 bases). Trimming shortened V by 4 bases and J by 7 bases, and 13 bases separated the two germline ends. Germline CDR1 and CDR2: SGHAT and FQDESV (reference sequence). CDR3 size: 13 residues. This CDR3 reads CASSSRGGGTQYF. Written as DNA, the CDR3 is TGTGCCAGCAGCTCTAGGGGGGGTGGGACCCAGTACTTC. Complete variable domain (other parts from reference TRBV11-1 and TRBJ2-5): EAEVAQSPRYKITEKSQAVAFWCDPISGHATLYWYRQILGQGPELLVQFQDESVVDDSQLPKDRFSAERLKGVDSTLKIQPAELGDSAMYLCASSSRGGGTQYFGPGTRLLVL.